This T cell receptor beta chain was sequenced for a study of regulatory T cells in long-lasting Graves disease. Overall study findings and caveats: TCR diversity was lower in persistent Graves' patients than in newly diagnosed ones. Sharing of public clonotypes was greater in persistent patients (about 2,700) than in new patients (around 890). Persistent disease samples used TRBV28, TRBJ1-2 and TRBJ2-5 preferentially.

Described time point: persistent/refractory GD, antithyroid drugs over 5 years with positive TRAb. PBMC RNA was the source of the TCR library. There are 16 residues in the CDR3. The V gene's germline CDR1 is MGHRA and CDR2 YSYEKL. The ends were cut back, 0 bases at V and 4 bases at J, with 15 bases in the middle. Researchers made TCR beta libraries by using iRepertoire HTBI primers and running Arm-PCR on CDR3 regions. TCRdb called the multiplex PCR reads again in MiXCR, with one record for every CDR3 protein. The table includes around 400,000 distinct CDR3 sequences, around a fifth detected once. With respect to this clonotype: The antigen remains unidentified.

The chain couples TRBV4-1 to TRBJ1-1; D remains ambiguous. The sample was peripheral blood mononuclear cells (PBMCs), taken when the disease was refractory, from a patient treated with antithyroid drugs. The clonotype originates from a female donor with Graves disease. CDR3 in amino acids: CASSQDRIHIGTEAFF. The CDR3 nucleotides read TGCGCCAGCAGCCAAGACAGGATCCACATAGGCACTGAAGCTTTCTTT.